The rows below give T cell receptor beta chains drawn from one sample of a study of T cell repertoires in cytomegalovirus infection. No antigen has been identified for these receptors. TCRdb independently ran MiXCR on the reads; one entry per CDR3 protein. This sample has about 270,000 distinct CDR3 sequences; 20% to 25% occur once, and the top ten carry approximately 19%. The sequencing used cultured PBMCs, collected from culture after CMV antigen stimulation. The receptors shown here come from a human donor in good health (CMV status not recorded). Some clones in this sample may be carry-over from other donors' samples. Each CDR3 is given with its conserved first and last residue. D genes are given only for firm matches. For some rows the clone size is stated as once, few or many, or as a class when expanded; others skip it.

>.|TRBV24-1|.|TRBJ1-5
TGTGCCACCAGTTGGGGGACTCAGCCCCAGCATTTT
CATSWGTQPQHF
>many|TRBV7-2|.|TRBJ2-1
TGTGCCAGCAGCTTAGTTTCGCGGTACAATGAGCAGTTCTTC
CASSLVSRYNEQFF
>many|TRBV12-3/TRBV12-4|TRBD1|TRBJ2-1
TGTGCCAGCAGGGGGATCGCAGGGGGTAATGAGCAGTTCTTC
CASRGIAGGNEQFF
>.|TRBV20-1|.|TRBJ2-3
TGCAGTGGTTGGGAGAGCACAGATACGCAGTATTTT
CSGWESTDTQYF
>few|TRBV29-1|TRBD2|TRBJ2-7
TGCAGCGTTTCTCCGGGGGGGAGCTCCTACGAGCAGTACTTC
CSVSPGGSSYEQYF
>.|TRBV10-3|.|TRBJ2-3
TGTGCCATCAGTGACCCTGCATCGGCAGGGGTGTTCACAGATACGCAGTATTTT
CAISDPASAGVFTDTQYF
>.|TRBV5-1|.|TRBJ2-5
TGCGCCAGCAGCTTCTCGACGGGACCCCAAGAGACCCAGTACTTC
CASSFSTGPQETQYF
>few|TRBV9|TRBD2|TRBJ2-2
TGTGCCAGCAGCGCGACCGGGACTAGCGGGAACACCGGGGAGCTGTTTTTT
CASSATGTSGNTGELFF
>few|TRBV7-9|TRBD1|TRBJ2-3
TGTGCCAGCAGAGACGGACAGGGCAACACAGATACGCAGTATTTT
CASRDGQGNTDTQYF
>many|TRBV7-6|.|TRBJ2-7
TGTGCCAGCAGCTTGACAGAGACCTACGAGCAGTACTTC
CASSLTETYEQYF
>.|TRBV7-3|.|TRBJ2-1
TGTGCCAGCAGCTATCAGCCCTTGGCGGAAGAGCAGTTCTTC
CASSYQPLAEEQFF
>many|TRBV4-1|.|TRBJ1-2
TGCGCCAGCAGCCAAGAAATGGTAGACAGTCACACCTTC
CASSQEMVDSHTF
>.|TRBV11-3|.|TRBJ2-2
TGTGCCAGCAGCACTAAGCGTGGCGGGGAGCTGTTTTTT
CASSTKRGGELFF
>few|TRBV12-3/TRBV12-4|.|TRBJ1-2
TGTGCCAGCAGTTTATTCTCCGGGGGCGGCTATGGCTACACCTTC
CASSLFSGGGYGYTF
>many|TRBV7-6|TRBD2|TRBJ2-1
TGTGCCAGCAGCTTAGGTGGGACTAGCGTTTTGGGTGAGCAGTTCTTC
CASSLGGTSVLGEQFF
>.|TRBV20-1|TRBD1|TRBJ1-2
TGCAGTGCTAAGGACTCGACAGGGTATGGCTACACCTTC
CSAKDSTGYGYTF
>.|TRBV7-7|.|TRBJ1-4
TGTGCCAGCCGCTGGGCTATTGAAAAACTGTTTTTT
CASRWAIEKLFF
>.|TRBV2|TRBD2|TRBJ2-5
TGTGCCAGCAGCGAGACTAGCGGGGGGTCAGAGACCCAGTACTTC
CASSETSGGSETQYF
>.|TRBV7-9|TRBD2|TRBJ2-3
TGTGCCAGCAGCTTGACGACTAGCAGGGATACGCAGTATTTT
CASSLTTSRDTQYF
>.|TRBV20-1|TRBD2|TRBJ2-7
TGCACCACAACGGGAGATGGGCTAGCGGGAGGAGCCTACGAGCAGTACTTC
CTTTGDGLAGGAYEQYF
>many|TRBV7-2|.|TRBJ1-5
TGTGCCAGCAGCTTAGATCCCGGGGTGAGCAATCAGCCCCAGCATTTT
CASSLDPGVSNQPQHF
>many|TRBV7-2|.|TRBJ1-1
TGTGCCAGCAGCTTAGGGGCGACATACACTGAAGCTTTCTTT
CASSLGATYTEAFF
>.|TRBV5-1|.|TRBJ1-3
TGCGCCAGCAGCTTGAACACAGCCCTACCTGGAAACACCATATATTTT
CASSLNTALPGNTIYF
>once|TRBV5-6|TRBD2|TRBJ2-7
TGTGCCAGCAGCTTCACCGGACTAGCGGGAGTAACGTACTTC
CASSFTGLAGVTYF
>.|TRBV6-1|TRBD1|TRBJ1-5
TGTGCCAGCAGTGCCCCACAGGGGGTCAATCAGCCCCAGCATTTT
CASSAPQGVNQPQHF
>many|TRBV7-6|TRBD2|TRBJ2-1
TGTGCCAGCAGCGCACGGACTAGCGGGAGTAGGGATGAGCAGTTCTTC
CASSARTSGSRDEQFF
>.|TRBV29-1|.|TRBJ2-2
TGCAGCGTTGTGAGGTTTGCCGGGGAGCTGTTTTTT
CSVVRFAGELFF
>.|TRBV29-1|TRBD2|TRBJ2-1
TGCAGCGCCGGGGGGGGACCACAGCAGTTCTTC
CSAGGGPQQFF
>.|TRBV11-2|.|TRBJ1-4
TGTGCCAGCAGCTTTTACCGGGGGCCAGCCGTGAATGAAAAACTGTTTTTT
CASSFYRGPAVNEKLFF
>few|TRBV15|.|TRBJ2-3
TGTGCCACCAGCAGGCCCCAGTCAGGGCGCCCAGATACGCAGTATTTT
CATSRPQSGRPDTQYF
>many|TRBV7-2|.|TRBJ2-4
TGTGCCAGCAGCGTAAGGGACGGAGATAACATTCAGTACTTC
CASSVRDGDNIQYF
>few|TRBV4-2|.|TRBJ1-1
TGTGCCAGCAGCCAAGATGGGTTCTCTGAAGCTTTCTTT
CASSQDGFSEAFF
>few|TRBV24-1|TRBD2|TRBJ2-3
TGTGCCACCGGACTAGCGGGAGTACGCACAGATACGCAGTATTTT
CATGLAGVRTDTQYF
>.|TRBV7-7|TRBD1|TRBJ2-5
TGTGCTAGCAGCAGGGACAGGAAAGAGACCCAGTACTTC
CASSRDRKETQYF
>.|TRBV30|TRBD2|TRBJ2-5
TGTGCCTGGAGTGAAGGTCGGGGACTAGACGGAGAGACCCAGTACTTC
CAWSEGRGLDGETQYF
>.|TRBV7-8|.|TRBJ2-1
TGTGCCAGCAGCAAGATGACCCCCAGGGAGGAGCAGTTCTTC
CASSKMTPREEQFF
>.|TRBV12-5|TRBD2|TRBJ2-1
TGTGCTAGTGGGTCTAGCGGGAGGGCCTATGAGCAGTTCTTC
CASGSSGRAYEQFF
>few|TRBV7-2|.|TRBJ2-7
TGTGCCAGCAGCTTAGGCGACGGTACCTACGAGCAGTACTTC
CASSLGDGTYEQYF
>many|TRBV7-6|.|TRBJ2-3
TGTGCCAGCAGCAGGTTAGCGGGACAGAATACAGATACGCAGTATTTT
CASSRLAGQNTDTQYF
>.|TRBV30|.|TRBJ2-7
TGTGCAACCGGGCGATTCAACGAGCAGTACTTC
CATGRFNEQYF
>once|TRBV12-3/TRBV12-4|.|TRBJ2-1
TGTGCCAGCACCCCTGGGTCCTACAATGAGCAGTTCTTC
CASTPGSYNEQFF
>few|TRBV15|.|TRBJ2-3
TGTGCCACCAGCATCCACCGGGCAGATACGCAGTATTTT
CATSIHRADTQYF
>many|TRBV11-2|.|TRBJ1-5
TGTGCCAGCAGCTTAGTGGGCACATTTTACGATAGCAATCAGCCCCAGCATTTT
CASSLVGTFYDSNQPQHF
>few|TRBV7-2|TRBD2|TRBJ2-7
TGTGCCAGCAGCTTAGATAGCGGGAGGGCCTCCCCCCCTCGCGAGCAGTACTTC
CASSLDSGRASPPREQYF
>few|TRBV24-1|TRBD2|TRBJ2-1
TGTGCCTCACGTTCGCGGGAGGGATGGAGTGAGCAGTTCTTC
CASRSREGWSEQFF
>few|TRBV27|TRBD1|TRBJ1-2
TGTGCCAGCAGTTTATCCGCCAGGGGGTCCTATGGCTACACCTTC
CASSLSARGSYGYTF
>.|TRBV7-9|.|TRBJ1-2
TGTGCCAGCAGCTTAGAGGGCACGAGAAACTATGGCTACACCTTC
CASSLEGTRNYGYTF
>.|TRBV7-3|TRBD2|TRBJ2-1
TGTGCCAGCAGCCGAAGACTAGCGGAGGGGAATGAGCAGTTCTTC
CASSRRLAEGNEQFF
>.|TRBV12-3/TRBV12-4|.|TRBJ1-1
TGTGCCAGCAGTTTCATGGAGAACACTGAAGCTTTCTTT
CASSFMENTEAFF
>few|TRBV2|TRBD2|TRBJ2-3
TGTGCCAGCAGGCGGACTAGCGGGAGTACTACAGATACGCAGTATTTT
CASRRTSGSTTDTQYF
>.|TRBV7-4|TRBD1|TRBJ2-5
TGTGCCAGCAGCTTATCGGACAGGACCTCCAGAGGGGACCAAGAGACCCAGTACTTC
CASSLSDRTSRGDQETQYF
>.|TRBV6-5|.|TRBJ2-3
TGTGCCAGCAGTTACTCAAGGGGAAGAGGAATAGATACGCAGTATTTT
CASSYSRGRGIDTQYF
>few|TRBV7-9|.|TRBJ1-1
TGTGCCAGCAGCTTAACGGACGGGGCCACTGAAGCTTTCTTT
CASSLTDGATEAFF
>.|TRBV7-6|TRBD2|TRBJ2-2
TGTGCCAGCAGCCGACTAGCAGCGAACACCGGGGAGCTGTTTTTT
CASSRLAANTGELFF
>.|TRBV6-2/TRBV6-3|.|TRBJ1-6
TGTGCCAGCAGTTACTCGATAGACCGGCGAAGGTCTTCACCCCTCCACTTT
CASSYSIDRRRSSPLHF
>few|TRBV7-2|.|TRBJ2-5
TGTGCCAGCAGCTTAGTAGCAGTCAGTATTCAAGAGACCCAGTACTTC
CASSLVAVSIQETQYF
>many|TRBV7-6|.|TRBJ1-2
TGTGCCAGCAGCCCGAACCGTCCTACATATGGCTACACCTTC
CASSPNRPTYGYTF
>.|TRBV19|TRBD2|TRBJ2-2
TGTGCCAGTAGTAAAGGACTAGCGGCCGGGGAGCTGTTTTTT
CASSKGLAAGELFF
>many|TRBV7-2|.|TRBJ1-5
TGTGCCAGCAGCTTAGATTACAATAGCAATCAGCCCCAGCATTTT
CASSLDYNSNQPQHF
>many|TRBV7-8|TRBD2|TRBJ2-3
TGTGCCAGCAGCTCCGGGGGGGCGAGAGGCCCAGATACGCAGTATTTT
CASSSGGARGPDTQYF